This TCR beta chain came from a study of radiation and T cells in renal cell carcinoma. Points from the study as a whole: Dominant CDR3 motifs occupied more repertoire in irradiated than control tumors.

For this clone: Its specificity is not known. The sample carries other DNA sequences with the same CDR3.

Noted treatment: treatment-naive control, cytoreductive nephrectomy. This table comes from immunoSEQ multiplex PCR, and its TCRdb copy is limited to in-frame clones, with some not included. The data hold some 7,400 clones, with almost 65% observed a single time. The V and J ends lost 5 bases and 6 bases, in that order; junction bases with no gene match: 4. The CDR3 covers 14 residues. CDR1 and CDR2 from the germline V gene are MNHNY and SVGAGI (reference sequence). The source of this sequence is a woman aged 65 to 85 with renal cell carcinoma. The sequences come from tumor tissue, collected from a patient whose treatment was nephrectomy without radiotherapy. V usage is TRBV6-6 and J usage is TRBJ1-5, with 10 nucleotides matching TRBD1. In DNA form, the CDR3 reads TGTGCCAGCAGTCCCGGGACAGGGGTTCAGCCCCAGCATTTT. Protein product: CASSPGTGVQPQHF.